Presented here are 18 T cell receptor beta chains from one specimen sequenced in a study of T-cell reconstitution after alpha-beta-depleted transplantation in children. Using unique molecular identifiers, the investigators prepared the TCRbeta library. TCRdb redid the calling of the PCR reads with MiXCR, one entry per CDR3 protein. The sample gives 450,000 to 600,000 distinct CDR3 sequences, under 12% of which show up once; 2% is in the top ten. The source was PBMCs, collected before TCRalphabeta/CD19-depleted stem cell transplant. The source is a child between 2 and 9 years old with inherited bone marrow failure, due to receive a stem cell transplant.

Points on this clonotype: An end of the junction differs from the germline gene, which may be a read error. The chain has TRBV12-3 or TRBV12-4 and TRBJ2-2; 7 positions match TRBD1. The length of the CDR3 is 15 residues. Here the CDR3 reads CASSARDSNIGELFF. CDR3 bases: TGTGCCAGCAGTGCCCGGGACAGTAACATCGGGGAGCTGTTTTTT.

The sample holds many counts of this clonotype. The CDR3 region has the DNA TGTGCCACCAGCAGAGGGATTCGACAGGGAGGCGGCTACACCTTC. This encodes CATSRGIRQGGGYTF. The chain links TRBV15 to TRBJ1-2; 7 bases are shared with TRBD1. Unmatched junction bases numbered 10, after V lost 1 base and J lost 8 bases. Germline V gene sequence: CDR1 LNHNV, CDR2 YYDKDF (reference sequence). The CDR3 consists of 15 residues.

This clonotype has a count of ten or more. The rearrangement uses TRBV29-1 and TRBJ1-1; TRBD1 might be the D (6 bases). This CDR3 region has 13 residues. The germline CDR1 and CDR2 sequences are SQVTM and ANQGSEA. V lost 6 bases, J lost 4 bases, and 15 bases lay in between. CDR3 DNA sequence: TGCAGCGTGAGTACAGGGTCTGGCACTGAAGCTTTCTTT. It yields the protein CSVSTGSGTEAFF.

This chain connects TRBV5-6 to TRBJ2-3; D is tentatively TRBD1 or TRBD2 (5 bases each). The CDR3 consists of 19 residues. CDR1 and CDR2 (germline): SGHDT, YYEEEE. Between the trimmed V and J ends, which lost 3 bases and 0 bases, there was a span of 23 bases. The CDR3 reads CASSYATGTIFSSTDTQYF. In DNA form, the CDR3 reads TGTGCCAGCAGCTACGCGACCGGGACGATCTTTTCTAGCACAGATACGCAGTATTTT.

The V call is TRBV5-6, the J call TRBJ2-7, with D perhaps TRBD2 (5 bases). CDR3 size: 14 residues. The V and J ends lost 1 base and 3 bases respectively, with 11 bases between them. CDR1 and CDR2 (germline): SGHDT, YYEEEE. The CDR3 here is CASSLTHAGYEQYF. The CDR3 region has the DNA TGTGCCAGCAGCTTGACTCATGCGGGCTACGAGCAGTACTTC.

The CDR3 DNA reads TGTGCCAGCAGCTTATTCACAGGGGCAGATACGCAGTATTTT. Translating gives CASSLFTGADTQYF. This rearrangement joins TRBV11-3 to TRBJ2-3, with 7 nucleotides matching TRBD1. The CDR3 loop spans 14 amino acids. Germline loops: CDR1 SGHNT, CDR2 YENEEA. V dropped 2 bases and J dropped 4; count of bases not matched to a gene: 3.

This clonotype has a count of ten or more. This chain joins TRBV6-2 or TRBV6-3 and TRBJ2-7; 11 bases map to TRBD2. Trimming took 6 bases from V and 3 from J; bases not matched to a gene: 10. The germline V gene has CDR1 MNHEY and CDR2 SVGEGT. The CDR3 totals 16 residues. The CDR3 coding sequence is TGTGCCAGCAGGGAAATAGCGGGAGGGCGACGCTACGAGCAGTACTTC. As protein: CASREIAGGRRYEQYF.

This clonotype has at least ten counts. The rearrangement joins TRBV7-2 to TRBJ2-7; the D is unclear. The CDR3 extends over 13 amino acids. The V and J ends lost 1 base and 5 bases respectively, with 9 bases between them. Germline V gene lookup returns CDR1 SGHTA and CDR2 FQGNSA. The CDR3: CASSLEVSNEQYF. The DNA for the CDR3 is TGTGCCAGCAGCTTAGAGGTCTCTAACGAGCAGTACTTC.

This clonotype was seen repeatedly, ten times or more. The chain couples TRBV7-2 to TRBJ2-2, with D perhaps matching TRBD1 (7 bases). The CDR3 sequence is 15 residues long. Trimming removed 5 bases from V and 1 base from J, with 11 bases in between. Germline values: CDR1 SGHTA, CDR2 FQGNSA. In DNA form, the CDR3 reads TGTGCCAGCAGCCCAGGGGGACTGAACACCGGGGAGCTGTTTTTT. This gives the protein CASSPGGLNTGELFF.

This clonotype has a count of ten or more. The genes are TRBV20-1 and TRBJ2-3; D is uncertain. The germline gives CDR1 DFQATT, CDR2 SNEGSKA (reference sequence). The ends were cut back, 6 bases at V and 4 bases at J, with 11 bases in the middle. CDR3 length: 12 residues. The CDR3 protein is CSAKSPPDTQYF. The CDR3 DNA sequence: TGCAGTGCAAAATCCCCCCCAGATACGCAGTATTTT.

Ten or more counts support this clonotype. The V and J genes are TRBV20-1 and TRBJ2-1; tentatively, D is TRBD1 (6 bases). The CDR3 consists of 13 residues. Germline lookup yields CDR1 DFQATT and CDR2 SNEGSKA (reference sequence). V shed 3 bases and J shed 3 bases, with 9 bases lying between them. Written as DNA, the CDR3 is TGCAGTGCTAGTGAGGACAGCTACAATGAGCAGTTCTTC. It specifies CSASEDSYNEQFF.

This clonotype was counted at least ten times. The chain joins TRBV29-1 to TRBJ2-3, with a weak D call TRBD2 (5 bases). CDR1 SQVTM and CDR2 ANQGSEA come from the germline V gene. V was trimmed by 2 bases and J by 4 bases, leaving 16 bases between them. The CDR3 runs to 15 residues. CDR3 sequence reads: CSVESHASTPDTQYF. CDR3 nucleotide sequence: TGCAGCGTTGAAAGCCATGCTAGCACTCCAGATACGCAGTATTTT.

This clonotype was counted at least ten times. The V and J genes are TRBV12-3 or TRBV12-4 and TRBJ2-7; D may be TRBD2 (5 bases). The V gene lost 6 bases and the J gene lost 2 bases, with 11 bases spanning the gap. This CDR3 has 13 residues. CDR3 residues: CASRIRDTYEQYF. CDR3 sequence (DNA): TGTGCCAGCAGAATCCGGGATACCTACGAGCAGTACTTC.

This clonotype showed up just a few times. V and J are TRBV30 and TRBJ2-1; 9 nucleotides match TRBD1. V shed 3 bases and J 5 bases; nucleotides not matched to a gene: 8. Germline V gene sequence: CDR1 GTSNPN, CDR2 SVGIG (reference sequence). The CDR3 runs 15 residues. CDR3 amino acids: CAWSGRDRVHNEQFF. The CDR3 nucleotides are TGTGCCTGGAGCGGCCGGGACAGGGTCCACAATGAGCAGTTCTTC. The variable domain in full, with the rest retrieved from reference TRBV30 and TRBJ2-1, is SQTIHQWPATLVQPVGSPLSLECTVEGTSNPNLYWYRQAAGRGLQLLFYSVGIGQISSEVPQNLSASRPQDRQFILSSKKLLLSDSGFYLCAWSGRDRVHNEQFFGPGTRLTVL.

This clonotype has ten or more counts. V is TRBV9 and J is TRBJ2-7; a weak D match, TRBD2 (6 bases). Germline assignment: CDR1 SGDLS and CDR2 YYNGEE. CDR3 length: 14 residues. V was clipped by 4 bases and J by 6 bases, with 17 bases between them. The CDR3 reads CASSIGTPAFEQYF. The CDR3 DNA follows: TGTGCCAGCAGCATCGGGACTCCGGCATTCGAGCAGTACTTC. Full variable domain (remainder filled in from reference TRBV9 and TRBJ2-7): DSGVTQTPKHLITATGQRVTLRCSPRSGDLSVYWYQQSLDQGLQFLIQYYNGEERAKGNILERFSAQQFPDLHSELNLSSLELGDSALYFCASSIGTPAFEQYFGPGTRLTVT.

In its sample, this clonotype was seen many times. The chain uses TRBV29-1 and TRBJ2-5, with TRBD1 identical over 7 bases. Germline CDR1 SQVTM, CDR2 ANQGSEA. The V gene end was trimmed by 6 bases and the J gene end by 5 bases; junction bases not matched to a gene: 12. The CDR3 spans 14 residues. CDR3 DNA: TGCAGCGTGGTCGTTAGAGGGGGCGCGGAGACCCAGTACTTC. Protein sequence: CSVVVRGGAETQYF.

This clonotype was counted ten times or more. This chain joins TRBV10-3 and TRBJ1-3; unclear D gene. In germline, CDR1 is ENHRY, CDR2 SYGVKD. Trimming removed 11 bases from V and 0 bases from J, with 17 bases in between. The CDR3 has 15 residues. The CDR3 protein is CAASTGLSSGNTIYF. The CDR3 DNA follows: TGTGCCGCGTCGACCGGACTTAGCTCTGGAAACACCATATATTTT.

The chain uses TRBV9 and TRBJ2-1; D gene unclear. Germline V gene sequence: CDR1 SGDLS, CDR2 YYNGEE. The ends were cut back, 2 bases at V and 0 bases at J, with 9 bases in the middle. This CDR3 spans 15 amino acids. The CDR3 region has the DNA TGTGCCAGCAGCGTCGACACGAGCTCCTACAATGAGCAGTTCTTC. It yields the protein CASSVDTSSYNEQFF. The full variable domain, in which reference TRBV9 and TRBJ2-1 provide the parts outside the CDR3, is DSGVTQTPKHLITATGQRVTLRCSPRSGDLSVYWYQQSLDQGLQFLIQYYNGEERAKGNILERFSAQQFPDLHSELNLSSLELGDSALYFCASSVDTSSYNEQFFGPGTRLTVL.